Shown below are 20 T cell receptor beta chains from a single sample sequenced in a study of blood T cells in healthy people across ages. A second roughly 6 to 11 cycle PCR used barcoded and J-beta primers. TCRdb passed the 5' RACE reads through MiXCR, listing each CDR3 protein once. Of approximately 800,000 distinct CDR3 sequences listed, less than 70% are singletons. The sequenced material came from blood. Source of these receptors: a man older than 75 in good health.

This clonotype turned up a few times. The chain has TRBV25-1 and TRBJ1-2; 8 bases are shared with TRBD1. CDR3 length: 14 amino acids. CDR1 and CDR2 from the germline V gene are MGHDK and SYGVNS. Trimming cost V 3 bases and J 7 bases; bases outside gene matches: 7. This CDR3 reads CASSDDGQGAGYTF. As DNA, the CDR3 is TGTGCCAGCAGTGATGATGGACAGGGTGCTGGCTACACCTTC.

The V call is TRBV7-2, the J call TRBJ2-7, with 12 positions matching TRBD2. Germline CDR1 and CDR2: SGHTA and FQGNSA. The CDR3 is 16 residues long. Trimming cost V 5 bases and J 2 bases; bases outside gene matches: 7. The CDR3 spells CASSPRTSGTTYEQYF. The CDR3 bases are TGTGCCAGCAGCCCACGGACTAGCGGGACAACCTACGAGCAGTACTTC.

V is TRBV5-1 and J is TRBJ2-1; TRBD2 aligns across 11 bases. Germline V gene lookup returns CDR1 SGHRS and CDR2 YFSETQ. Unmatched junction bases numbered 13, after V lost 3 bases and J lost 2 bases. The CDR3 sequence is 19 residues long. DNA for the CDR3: TGCGCCAGCAGCTGGGAGACTAGCGGGACAAGGAGGCCCTACAATGAGCAGTTCTTC. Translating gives CASSWETSGTRRPYNEQFF.

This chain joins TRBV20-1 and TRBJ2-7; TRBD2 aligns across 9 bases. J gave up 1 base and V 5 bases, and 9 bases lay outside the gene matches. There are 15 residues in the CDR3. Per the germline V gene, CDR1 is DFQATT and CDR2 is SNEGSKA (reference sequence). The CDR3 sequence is CSAGTLSGRSYEQYF. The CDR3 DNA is TGCAGTGCTGGTACTTTGAGCGGGAGGTCCTACGAGCAGTACTTC.

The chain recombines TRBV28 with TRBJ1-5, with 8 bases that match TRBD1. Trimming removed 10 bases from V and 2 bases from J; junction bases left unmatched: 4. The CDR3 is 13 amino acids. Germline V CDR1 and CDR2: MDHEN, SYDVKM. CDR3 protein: CATKQGGNQPQHF. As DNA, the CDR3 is TGTGCCACGAAACAGGGGGGCAATCAGCCCCAGCATTTT.

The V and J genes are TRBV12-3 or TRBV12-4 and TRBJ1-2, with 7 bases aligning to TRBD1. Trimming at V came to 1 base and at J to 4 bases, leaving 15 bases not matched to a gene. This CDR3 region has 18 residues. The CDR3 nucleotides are TGTGCCAGCAGTTTAGGGCCAGGAACAGGGGCAGGGGCCTATGGCTACACCTTC. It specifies CASSLGPGTGAGAYGYTF.

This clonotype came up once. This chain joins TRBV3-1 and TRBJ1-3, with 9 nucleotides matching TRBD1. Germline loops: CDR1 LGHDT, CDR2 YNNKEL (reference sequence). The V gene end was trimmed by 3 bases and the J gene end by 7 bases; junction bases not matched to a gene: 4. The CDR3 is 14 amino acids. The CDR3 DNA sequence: TGTGCCAGCAGCCAGGACAGGGGAGGGAACACCATATATTTT. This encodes CASSQDRGGNTIYF.

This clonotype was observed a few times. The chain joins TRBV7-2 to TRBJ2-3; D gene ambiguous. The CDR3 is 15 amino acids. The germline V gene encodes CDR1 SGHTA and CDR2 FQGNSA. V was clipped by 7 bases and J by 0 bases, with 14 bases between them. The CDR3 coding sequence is TGTGCCAGCACCCGTAGGCGGCAAAGCACAGATACGCAGTATTTT. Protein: CASTRRRQSTDTQYF.

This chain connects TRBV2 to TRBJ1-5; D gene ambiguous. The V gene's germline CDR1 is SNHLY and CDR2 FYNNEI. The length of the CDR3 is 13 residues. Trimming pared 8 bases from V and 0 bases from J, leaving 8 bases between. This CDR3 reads CASGLDSNQPQHF. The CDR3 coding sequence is TGTGCCAGCGGGTTGGATAGCAATCAGCCCCAGCATTTT.

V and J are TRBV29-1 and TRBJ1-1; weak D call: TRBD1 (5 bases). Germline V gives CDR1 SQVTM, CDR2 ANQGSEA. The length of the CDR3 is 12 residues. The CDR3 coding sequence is TGCAGTGGGGGTCAACCGAGGACTGAAGCTTTCTTT. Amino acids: CSGGQPRTEAFF.

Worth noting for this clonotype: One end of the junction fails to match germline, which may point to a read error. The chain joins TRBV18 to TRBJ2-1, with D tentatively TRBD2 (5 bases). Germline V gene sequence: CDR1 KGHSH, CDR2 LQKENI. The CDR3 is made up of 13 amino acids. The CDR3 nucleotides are TGTGCCAGCGCACCACTTGATACGGGGGAGCAGTTCTTC. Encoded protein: CASAPLDTGEQFF.

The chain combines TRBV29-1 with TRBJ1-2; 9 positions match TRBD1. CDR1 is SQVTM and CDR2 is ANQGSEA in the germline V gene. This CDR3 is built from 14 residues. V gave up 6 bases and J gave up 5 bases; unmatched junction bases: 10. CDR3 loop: CSVQPRQGVYGYTF. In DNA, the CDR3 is TGCAGCGTCCAGCCTCGACAGGGGGTGTATGGCTACACCTTC.

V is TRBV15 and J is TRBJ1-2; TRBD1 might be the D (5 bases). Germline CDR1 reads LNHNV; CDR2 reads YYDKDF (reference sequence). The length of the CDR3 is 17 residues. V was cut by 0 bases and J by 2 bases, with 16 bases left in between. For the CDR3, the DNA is TGTGCCACCAGCAGAGATCGGTTCGCGGGGCGCAACTATGGCTACACCTTC. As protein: CATSRDRFAGRNYGYTF.

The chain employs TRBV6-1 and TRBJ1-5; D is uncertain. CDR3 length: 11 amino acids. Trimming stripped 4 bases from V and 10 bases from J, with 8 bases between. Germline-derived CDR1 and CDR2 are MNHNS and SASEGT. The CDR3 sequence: CASSAKEPQHF. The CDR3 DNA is TGTGCCAGCAGTGCAAAAGAACCCCAGCATTTT.

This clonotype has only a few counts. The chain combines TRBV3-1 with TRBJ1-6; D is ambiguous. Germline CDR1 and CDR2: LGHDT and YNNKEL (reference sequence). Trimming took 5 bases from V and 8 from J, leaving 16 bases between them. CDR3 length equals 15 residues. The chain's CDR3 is CASSIDAGGDSPLHF. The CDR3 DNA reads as TGTGCCAGCAGCATTGACGCCGGCGGAGATTCACCCCTCCACTTT.

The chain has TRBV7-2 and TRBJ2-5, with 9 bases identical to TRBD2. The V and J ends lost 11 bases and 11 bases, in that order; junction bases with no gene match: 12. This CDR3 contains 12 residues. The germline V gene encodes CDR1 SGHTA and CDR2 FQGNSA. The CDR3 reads CASPVGGREQYF. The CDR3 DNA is TGTGCCTCCCCGGTTGGCGGGAGGGAGCAGTACTTC.

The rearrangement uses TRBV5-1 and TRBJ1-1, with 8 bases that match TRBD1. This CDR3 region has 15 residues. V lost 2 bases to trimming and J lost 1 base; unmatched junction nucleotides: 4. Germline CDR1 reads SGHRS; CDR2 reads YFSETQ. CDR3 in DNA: TGCGCCAGCAGCTTTCCCGGGACAGGGAACACTGAAGCTTTCTTT. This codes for CASSFPGTGNTEAFF.

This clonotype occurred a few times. The CDR3 DNA reads as TGTGCCAGCAGCCTTATCGGGGAAAACTATGGCTACACCTTC. Translated: CASSLIGENYGYTF. The V and J genes are TRBV5-6 and TRBJ1-2; D ambiguous. Trimming stripped 4 bases from V and 2 bases from J, with 12 bases between. CDR1 SGHDT and CDR2 YYEEEE come from the germline V gene. The CDR3 length is 14 residues.

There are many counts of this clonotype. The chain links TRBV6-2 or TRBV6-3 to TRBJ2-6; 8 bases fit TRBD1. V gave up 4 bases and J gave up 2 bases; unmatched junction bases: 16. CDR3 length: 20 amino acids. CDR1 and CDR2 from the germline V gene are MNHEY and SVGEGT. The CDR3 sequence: CASSSRQGRTRKAGANVLTF. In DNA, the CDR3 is TGTGCCAGCAGTTCCCGACAGGGGAGGACACGGAAAGCTGGGGCCAACGTCCTGACTTTC.

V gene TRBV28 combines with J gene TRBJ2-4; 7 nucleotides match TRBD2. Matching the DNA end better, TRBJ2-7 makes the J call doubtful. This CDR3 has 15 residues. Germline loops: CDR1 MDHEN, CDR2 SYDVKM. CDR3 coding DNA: TGTGCCAGCAGTTCTCCAGCGGGGTCCTTCTACGAGCAGTACTTC. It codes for CASSSPAGSFYEQYF.